This T cell receptor (beta chain) was identified in a study of tumor and adjacent non-tumor tissue in lung cancer. Study-wide context: Stage I to III disease affected 10 men and several women aged about 30 to 85.

TCRbeta libraries were built with three rounds of nested PCR, modified from ARM-PCR. Using its own MiXCR run on the multiplex PCR reads, TCRdb lists one record per CDR3 protein. This sample yields fewer than 85,000 distinct CDR3 sequences, of which around 73% are seen a single time; over 25% belongs to the top ten. This clonotype occurred a few times. The antigen is unknown. One junction end disagrees with the germline gene, perhaps due to a read error. Study results and limitations: Compared with tumor, normal lung showed significantly lower TCR diversity. Patients with more diverse tumor TCRs had worse survival.

RNA was extracted from bulk tissue without any cell sorting. The TCR comes from a man between 60 and 75 years old with non-small cell lung cancer. The specimen was lung tumor tissue.

The CDR3 is CASSELSGRYNELFF. The CDR3 DNA reads TGTGCCAGCAGTGAGTTGAGCGGGAGATACAATGAGCTGTTCTTC. This rearrangement joins TRBV6-1 to TRBJ2-1; 8 bases map to TRBD2. CDR3 size: 15 residues. Germline V gene data show CDR1 as MNHNS and CDR2 as SASEGT.